Listed below are T cell receptor beta chains from one sample, sequenced in a study of shared clonotypes between healthy human individuals. The assay was immunoSEQ multiplex PCR, and TCRdb's table has in-frame clones only and misses some. The sample records approximately 2.4 million clones, roughly 95% being singletons. The sample was naive CD4+ T cells sorted from blood. The receptors derive from a man younger than 35 in good health. CDR3s leave out the opening cysteine and the closing phenylalanine or tryptophan. A D gene is named only where the DNA matches it firmly.

NA	TRBV10-1	ASSEGAEQY
TRBD1	TRBV6-5	ASSAPGQGKETQY
NA	TRBV18	ASSPRVGKDEKLF
NA	TRBV7-9	ASSSGVYEKLF
NA	TRBV10-3	AIRTANTEAF
TRBD1	TRBV9	ASSEGQTKTSGANVLT
TRBD1	TRBV9	ASSAATGGLNSPLH
NA	TRBV7-9	ASSLKRASTDTQY
NA	TRBV6-5	ASSSGRSYNTGELF
NA	TRBV2	ASSGGENTEAF
NA	TRBV6-6	ASIRGTSTGNTIY
NA	TRBV6-1	ASSELGWGPSTSYEQY
TRBD1	TRBV7-9	ASSLEAGTGNEKLF
TRBD2	TRBV10-3	AIFSGRLTDTQY
NA	TRBV5-1	ASSLAGGQYEQY
NA	TRBV29-1	SAGTPGSGFSHEQY
NA	TRBV5-1	ASRGLPGALNEQF
NA	TRBV7-9	ASSREGEKLF
NA	TRBV15	ATSRDEGLGTDTQY
NA	TRBV6-4	ASSDHGWVKHYEQY
TRBD1	TRBV5-1	ASSLKGQGHTEAF
TRBD2	TRBV10-3	AISPRAGDDEQF
TRBD2	TRBV6-5	ACGRGNEQF
NA	TRBV2	ASLMGETQY
TRBD2	TRBV9	ASSPQLAGTGELF
TRBD1	TRBV9	ASSPGGGGTGVTSEQY
TRBD1	TRBV27	ASSWRDSRGGYT
NA	TRBV19	ASSLGGSTDTQY
NA	TRBV4-1	ASSQALAGYGNEQY
TRBD2	TRBV11-2	ASSALREVIYEQY
TRBD1	TRBV2	ASALQGVGKLF
NA	TRBV28	ASTSNQPQH
NA	TRBV11-1	ASSLARGLTGYEQY
NA	TRBV19	ASTRMGLSNEKLF
NA	TRBV6-5	ASSRGFQETQY
NA	TRBV5-1	ASSLTRITGELF
NA	TRBV2	AGLWGALSGANVLT
NA	TRBV29-1	SVERQMNTEAF
TRBD1	TRBV7-9	ASSSGQGNEKLF
NA	TRBV7-9	ASSLVGETQY
NA	TRBV5-4	ASSLVGDPGPGYT
NA	TRBV19	ASSISRVAGETQY
NA	TRBV6-6	ASSQSGNTIY
NA	TRBV7-9	ASSLVGLNYGYT
NA	TRBV19	ARSPWGEEGEAF
NA	TRBV6-5	ASRAGFDYGYT
NA	TRBV30	AWSLGRHWDTQY
NA	TRBV7-9	ASSPMDSLRNTEAF
NA	TRBV6-5	ASSYDLGSHNSPLH
NA	TRBV11-2	ASSLAGLAASTDTQY
NA	TRBV5-1	ASSLVRNTEAF
TRBD1	TRBV10-3	AISVFSGTGSNEQF
NA	TRBV11-1	ASSPQGQGASGYT
NA	TRBV5-1	ASSLWGDGEKLF